The clone carrying this T cell receptor beta chain was seen only once. The antigen is undetermined. This entry comes from a study of T cells in narcolepsy. Data came from immunoSEQ multiplex PCR; TCRdb stores just in-frame clones and leaves some out. This sample has fewer than 30,000 clones, with about four fifths found just once. Study observations and caveats: Reportedly, autoreactive clonotypes were serially detected in patients' blood but not controls'.

This CDR3 contains 14 residues. Germline CDR1 is SEHNR and CDR2 is FQNEAQ (reference sequence). V gave up 1 base and J gave up 6 bases, with 10 bases separating them. The source of this sequence is a human donor with narcolepsy. Sample: CD45RA- memory CD4+ T cells from PBMCs. The rearrangement links TRBV7-9 to TRBJ1-5; D unclear. CDR3 DNA: TGTGCCAGCAGCTTAGGGGCAGTTGGTCAGCCCCAGCATTTT. Protein: CASSLGAVGQPQHF.